Listed below are T cell receptor beta chains from one sample, sequenced in a study of blood T cell repertoires in COVID-19. Generated by immunoSEQ multiplex PCR, the TCRdb table keeps only in-frame clones and is missing some. Found here are some 65,000 clones, roughly 74% of them singletons; the top ten hold under 30%. The material sequenced was peripheral blood. All receptors derive from a woman of 80 years or more with acute or convalescent COVID-19. The CDR3 runs from the conserved cysteine through the conserved F or W. D genes are given only for firm matches. Part of the rows lack a size; the others show once, few, many or a class for expanded clones.

j_gene: TRBJ2-3
v_gene: TRBV19
d_gene: TRBD1
abundance: -
CDR3aa: CARDRGSDTQYF
CDR3nt: TGTGCCAGGGACAGGGGGTCAGATACGCAGTATTTT

j_gene: TRBJ2-5
v_gene: TRBV7-2
d_gene: TRBD1
abundance: few
CDR3aa: CASSSTGMGETQYF
CDR3nt: TGTGCCAGCAGCTCGACAGGGATGGGGGAGACCCAGTACTTC

j_gene: TRBJ1-2
v_gene: TRBV19
d_gene: TRBD1
abundance: few
CDR3aa: CASNLNRGTYGYTF
CDR3nt: TGTGCCAGTAACCTCAACAGGGGTACCTATGGCTACACCTTC

j_gene: TRBJ2-2
v_gene: TRBV28
d_gene: TRBD2
abundance: -
CDR3aa: CASSSSGEGTGELFF
CDR3nt: TGTGCCAGCAGTAGCAGCGGGGAGGGTACCGGGGAGCTGTTTTTT

j_gene: TRBJ2-7
v_gene: TRBV18
d_gene: -
abundance: -
CDR3aa: CASSPKSGIEQYF
CDR3nt: TGTGCCAGCTCACCAAAATCAGGGATCGAGCAGTACTTC

j_gene: TRBJ2-2
v_gene: TRBV27
d_gene: TRBD2
abundance: -
CDR3aa: CASRQREANTGELFF
CDR3nt: TGTGCCAGCAGGCAGCGGGAGGCGAACACCGGGGAGCTGTTTTTT

j_gene: TRBJ1-2
v_gene: TRBV11-2
d_gene: TRBD1
abundance: few
CDR3aa: CASSFQGAGSYGYTF
CDR3nt: TGTGCCAGCAGCTTTCAGGGGGCGGGAAGCTATGGCTACACCTTC

j_gene: TRBJ1-3
v_gene: TRBV28
d_gene: TRBD1
abundance: -
CDR3aa: CASRLQGVQSGNTIYF
CDR3nt: TGTGCCAGCAGATTACAGGGGGTGCAATCTGGAAACACCATATATTTT

j_gene: TRBJ2-3
v_gene: TRBV11-2
d_gene: -
abundance: -
CDR3aa: CASTPLGVQTDTQYF
CDR3nt: TGTGCCAGCACCCCACTAGGAGTGCAGACAGATACGCAGTATTTT

j_gene: TRBJ2-1
v_gene: TRBV7-9
d_gene: TRBD1
abundance: -
CDR3aa: CASSPGQGRGQFF
CDR3nt: TGTGCCAGCAGCCCGGGACAGGGGAGGGGGCAGTTCTTC

j_gene: TRBJ2-6
v_gene: TRBV19
d_gene: TRBD1
abundance: few
CDR3aa: CASSPGQAGANVLTF
CDR3nt: TGTGCCAGTAGTCCCGGACAGGCTGGGGCCAACGTCCTGACTTTC

j_gene: TRBJ1-2
v_gene: TRBV28
d_gene: TRBD1
abundance: -
CDR3aa: CASSSSGTGGYGYTF
CDR3nt: TGTGCCAGCAGTTCCTCCGGGACAGGGGGCTATGGCTACACCTTC

j_gene: TRBJ2-1
v_gene: TRBV15
d_gene: TRBD2
abundance: -
CDR3aa: CATSRDLAGYGSYNEQFF
CDR3nt: TGTGCCACCAGCAGAGATCTAGCGGGGTACGGCTCCTACAATGAGCAGTTCTTC

j_gene: TRBJ1-6
v_gene: TRBV28
d_gene: -
abundance: few
CDR3aa: CASSSTPGETLHF
CDR3nt: TGTGCCAGCAGTTCCACCCCAGGGGAAACCCTCCACTTT

j_gene: TRBJ2-5
v_gene: TRBV7-3
d_gene: -
abundance: once
CDR3aa: CASSLQPVSETQYF
CDR3nt: TGTGCCAGCAGCTTACAACCAGTCTCCGAGACCCAGTACTTC

j_gene: TRBJ2-1
v_gene: TRBV10-3
d_gene: -
abundance: -
CDR3aa: CAILQAGFTDEQFF
CDR3nt: TGTGCCATCCTACAGGCCGGGTTTACGGATGAGCAGTTCTTC

j_gene: TRBJ1-6
v_gene: TRBV7-9
d_gene: TRBD1
abundance: few
CDR3aa: CASSLGTGDNSPLHF
CDR3nt: TGTGCCAGCAGCTTAGGGACAGGGGATAATTCACCCCTCCACTTT

j_gene: TRBJ2-1
v_gene: TRBV7-2
d_gene: TRBD2
abundance: -
CDR3aa: CASSSGNREGRYNEQFF
CDR3nt: TGTGCCAGCAGCTCCGGCAATCGGGAGGGACGCTACAATGAGCAGTTCTTC

j_gene: TRBJ1-5
v_gene: TRBV19
d_gene: -
abundance: -
CDR3aa: CASRTGGGNQPQHF
CDR3nt: TGTGCCAGTAGAACCGGAGGGGGCAATCAGCCCCAGCATTTT

j_gene: TRBJ1-2
v_gene: TRBV5-6
d_gene: -
abundance: -
CDR3aa: CASSLGNQGDYGYTF
CDR3nt: TGTGCCAGCAGCTTGGGAAACCAGGGCGACTATGGCTACACCTTC

j_gene: TRBJ1-6
v_gene: TRBV7-9
d_gene: -
abundance: once
CDR3aa: CASSLLAGNSPLHF
CDR3nt: TGTGCCAGCAGCTTACTTGCGGGGAATTCACCCCTCCACTTT

j_gene: TRBJ1-2
v_gene: TRBV18
d_gene: TRBD1
abundance: -
CDR3aa: CASSPPQGLYGYTF
CDR3nt: TGTGCCAGCTCACCACCACAGGGGCTCTATGGCTACACCTTC

j_gene: TRBJ2-3
v_gene: TRBV3-1/TRBV3-2
d_gene: TRBD2
abundance: -
CDR3aa: CASSQDYGRAADTQYF
CDR3nt: TGTGCCAGCAGCCAAGACTACGGGAGGGCCGCAGATACGCAGTATTTT

j_gene: TRBJ2-1
v_gene: TRBV28
d_gene: TRBD2
abundance: -
CDR3aa: CASSESGRAARYNEQFF
CDR3nt: TGTGCCAGCAGCGAGAGCGGGAGGGCCGCTCGGTACAATGAGCAGTTCTTC

j_gene: TRBJ2-3
v_gene: TRBV28
d_gene: TRBD2
abundance: -
CDR3aa: CASSTIAGGPTDTQYF
CDR3nt: TGTGCCAGCAGTACAATAGCGGGAGGCCCCACAGATACGCAGTATTTT

j_gene: TRBJ2-1
v_gene: TRBV4-2
d_gene: TRBD2
abundance: many
CDR3aa: CASSQITSGRASYNEQFF
CDR3nt: TGTGCCAGCAGCCAAATAACGAGCGGGAGGGCCTCCTACAATGAGCAGTTCTTC

j_gene: TRBJ2-7
v_gene: TRBV5-6
d_gene: TRBD1
abundance: medium-sized
CDR3aa: CASSLRAGTGVEQYF
CDR3nt: TGTGCCAGCAGCTTGCGGGCCGGGACAGGGGTCGAGCAGTACTTC

j_gene: TRBJ1-6
v_gene: TRBV6-6
d_gene: -
abundance: -
CDR3aa: CASSQGIGNSPLHF
CDR3nt: TGTGCCAGCAGCCAGGGAATCGGTAATTCACCCCTCCACTTT

j_gene: TRBJ2-7
v_gene: TRBV10-2
d_gene: TRBD2
abundance: -
CDR3aa: CASSDSPTSGEIQYF
CDR3nt: TGCGCCAGCAGTGATTCCCCGACTAGCGGGGAAATACAGTACTTC

j_gene: TRBJ2-3
v_gene: TRBV18
d_gene: TRBD1
abundance: -
CDR3aa: CASSPFSTDRGLTDTQYF
CDR3nt: TGTGCCAGCTCACCATTCAGTACCGACAGGGGGTTAACAGATACGCAGTATTTT

j_gene: TRBJ2-5
v_gene: TRBV28
d_gene: TRBD2
abundance: -
CDR3aa: CASSRTSGGLETQYF
CDR3nt: TGTGCCAGCAGCCGAACTAGCGGGGGTCTTGAGACCCAGTACTTC

j_gene: TRBJ2-7
v_gene: TRBV24-1
d_gene: TRBD1
abundance: -
CDR3aa: CATSDNGQGEYEQYF
CDR3nt: TGTGCCACCAGTGACAACGGACAGGGAGAGTACGAGCAGTACTTC

j_gene: TRBJ2-1
v_gene: TRBV5-6
d_gene: TRBD1
abundance: few
CDR3aa: CASSWGHRGSEQFF
CDR3nt: TGTGCCAGCAGCTGGGGCCACAGGGGTTCTGAGCAGTTCTTC

j_gene: TRBJ1-4
v_gene: TRBV5-6
d_gene: -
abundance: -
CDR3aa: CASSFRGFGTNEKLFF
CDR3nt: TGTGCCAGCAGCTTTAGAGGGTTTGGAACTAATGAAAAACTGTTTTTT

j_gene: TRBJ1-2
v_gene: TRBV30
d_gene: -
abundance: -
CDR3aa: CAWTSGGNYGYTF
CDR3nt: TGTGCCTGGACCTCCGGGGGGAACTATGGCTACACCTTC

j_gene: TRBJ2-3
v_gene: TRBV4-2
d_gene: -
abundance: -
CDR3aa: CASSFRGTQYF
CDR3nt: TGTGCCAGCAGCTTCCGGGGTACGCAGTATTTT

j_gene: TRBJ2-2
v_gene: TRBV18
d_gene: TRBD2
abundance: few
CDR3aa: CASSPIRTSDSTGELFF
CDR3nt: TGTGCCAGCTCACCGATACGGACTAGCGACAGCACCGGGGAGCTGTTTTTT

j_gene: TRBJ2-1
v_gene: TRBV4-3
d_gene: -
abundance: -
CDR3aa: CASSQDPMDKGEQFF
CDR3nt: TGCGCCAGCAGCCAAGATCCGATGGACAAGGGTGAGCAGTTCTTC

j_gene: TRBJ2-2
v_gene: TRBV6-5
d_gene: -
abundance: once
CDR3aa: CASRRIAKTGELFF
CDR3nt: TGTGCCAGCAGGCGGATAGCGAAGACCGGGGAGCTGTTTTTT

j_gene: TRBJ2-7
v_gene: TRBV7-2
d_gene: TRBD1
abundance: -
CDR3aa: CASSQQGDRAYEQYF
CDR3nt: TGTGCCAGCAGCCAACAGGGGGACAGGGCCTACGAGCAGTACTTC

j_gene: TRBJ2-1
v_gene: TRBV5-1
d_gene: TRBD1
abundance: -
CDR3aa: CASSSGTDSYNEQFF
CDR3nt: TGCGCCAGCAGCTCAGGGACAGACTCCTACAATGAGCAGTTCTTC

j_gene: TRBJ1-1
v_gene: TRBV7-9
d_gene: TRBD1
abundance: -
CDR3aa: CASSLDLGQGTEAFF
CDR3nt: TGTGCCAGCAGCTTAGATTTAGGACAGGGCACTGAAGCTTTCTTT

j_gene: TRBJ2-1
v_gene: TRBV19
d_gene: TRBD2
abundance: -
CDR3aa: CASSIIPFSTSGKNEQFF
CDR3nt: TGTGCCAGTAGTATAATTCCTTTTTCGACTAGCGGGAAAAATGAGCAGTTCTTC

j_gene: TRBJ1-1
v_gene: TRBV6-5
d_gene: -
abundance: -
CDR3aa: CASSYSVRVKNTEAFF
CDR3nt: TGTGCCAGCAGTTACTCAGTCAGGGTCAAGAACACTGAAGCTTTCTTT

j_gene: TRBJ2-3
v_gene: TRBV12-5
d_gene: TRBD2
abundance: -
CDR3aa: CASGSGLAGDTQYF
CDR3nt: TGTGCTAGTGGTTCGGGACTAGCGGGAGATACGCAGTATTTT

j_gene: TRBJ2-7
v_gene: TRBV5-8
d_gene: TRBD1
abundance: -
CDR3aa: CASSLLGQGGTYEQYF
CDR3nt: TGTGCCAGCAGCTTGTTGGGACAGGGAGGGACCTACGAGCAGTACTTC

j_gene: TRBJ2-1
v_gene: TRBV7-8
d_gene: TRBD2
abundance: -
CDR3aa: CASSLVRAGVGNEQFF
CDR3nt: TGTGCCAGCAGCTTAGTCCGAGCGGGAGTCGGCAATGAGCAGTTCTTC

j_gene: TRBJ1-5
v_gene: TRBV24-1
d_gene: -
abundance: -
CDR3aa: CATSDSGGVSNQPQHF
CDR3nt: TGTGCCACCAGTGATTCCGGAGGGGTGAGCAATCAGCCCCAGCATTTT

j_gene: TRBJ1-1
v_gene: TRBV11-2
d_gene: TRBD1
abundance: -
CDR3aa: CASSLVTGQGAREAFF
CDR3nt: TGTGCCAGCAGCTTAGTGACTGGCCAGGGGGCAAGGGAAGCTTTCTTT

j_gene: TRBJ1-6
v_gene: TRBV21-1
d_gene: -
abundance: few
CDR3aa: CASSKGQEAPLHF
CDR3nt: TGTGCCAGCAGCAAAGGACAGGAGGCACCCCTCCACTTT

j_gene: TRBJ2-4
v_gene: TRBV7-9
d_gene: TRBD2
abundance: -
CDR3aa: CASSPGTSATAKNIQYF
CDR3nt: TGTGCCAGCAGCCCCGGGACTAGCGCCACAGCCAAAAACATTCAGTACTTC

j_gene: TRBJ2-1
v_gene: TRBV29-1
d_gene: -
abundance: -
CDR3aa: CSVDQARDEQFF
CDR3nt: TGCAGCGTTGATCAGGCGCGGGATGAGCAGTTCTTC

j_gene: TRBJ2-3
v_gene: TRBV3-1/TRBV3-2
d_gene: TRBD2
abundance: -
CDR3aa: CASSQTQLAGVDTQYF
CDR3nt: TGTGCCAGCAGCCAAACCCAACTAGCGGGAGTAGATACGCAGTATTTT

j_gene: TRBJ2-2
v_gene: TRBV6-4
d_gene: TRBD1
abundance: -
CDR3aa: CASSGRPQGLNTGELFF
CDR3nt: TGTGCCAGCAGTGGCAGACCACAGGGGTTAAACACCGGGGAGCTGTTTTTT

j_gene: TRBJ2-3
v_gene: TRBV6-6
d_gene: -
abundance: -
CDR3aa: CASSLETDTQYF
CDR3nt: TGTGCCAGCAGTCTGGAGACAGATACGCAGTATTTT

j_gene: TRBJ2-1
v_gene: TRBV12-3/TRBV12-4
d_gene: TRBD1
abundance: -
CDR3aa: CASSLGRDREQFF
CDR3nt: TGTGCCAGCAGTTTGGGTCGGGACAGGGAGCAGTTCTTC

j_gene: TRBJ1-2
v_gene: TRBV28
d_gene: -
abundance: -
CDR3aa: CASSRDRYGYTF
CDR3nt: TGTGCCAGCAGCAGGGATCGTTATGGCTACACCTTC

j_gene: TRBJ2-2
v_gene: TRBV5-1
d_gene: -
abundance: -
CDR3aa: CASRSLSEELFF
CDR3nt: TGCGCCAGCAGAAGCTTGTCTGAGGAGCTGTTTTTT

j_gene: TRBJ2-5
v_gene: TRBV10-3
d_gene: -
abundance: -
CDR3aa: CASVERLLPQETQYF
CDR3nt: TGTGCCTCGGTCGAGCGGCTTCTCCCCCAAGAGACCCAGTACTTC